This TCR beta chain is from a study of identical twins. Study-level points and caveats: With monozygotic twins, out-of-frame TCR alpha sharing exceeded what models estimated.

The V gene end was trimmed by 0 bases and the J gene end by 7 bases; junction bases not matched to a gene: 6. CDR3 length equals 15 residues. This clonotype was counted between two and nine times. What it recognizes is unknown. TCRdb redid the calling of the 5' RACE reads with MiXCR, one entry per CDR3 protein. The profile shows roughly 570,000 distinct CDR3 sequences, around 9.6% of them singletons. This sample also appeared in a second study, on yellow fever vaccine responses in identical twins.

The sequenced sample was PBMCs. The sequence was collected from a woman aged 18-29 years in good health. The rearrangement links TRBV12-3 or TRBV12-4 to TRBJ2-7, with TRBD1 identical over 10 bases. CDR3 region: CASSLAGTGVREQYF. The CDR3 DNA reads as TGTGCCAGCAGTTTAGCAGGGACAGGGGTGAGGGAGCAGTACTTC.